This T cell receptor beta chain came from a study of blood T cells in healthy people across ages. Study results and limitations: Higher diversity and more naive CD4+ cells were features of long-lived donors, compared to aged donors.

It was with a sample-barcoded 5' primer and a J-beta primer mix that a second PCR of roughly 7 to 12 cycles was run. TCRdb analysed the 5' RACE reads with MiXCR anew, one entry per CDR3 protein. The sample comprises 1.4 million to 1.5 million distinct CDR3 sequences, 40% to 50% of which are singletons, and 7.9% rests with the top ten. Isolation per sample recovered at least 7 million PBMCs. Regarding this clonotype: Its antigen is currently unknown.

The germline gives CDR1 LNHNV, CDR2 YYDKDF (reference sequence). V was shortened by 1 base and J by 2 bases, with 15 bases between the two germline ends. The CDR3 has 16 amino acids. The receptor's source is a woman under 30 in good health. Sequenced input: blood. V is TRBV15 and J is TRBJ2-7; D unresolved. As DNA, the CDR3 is TGTGCCACCAGCAGAGGTGGGCCCCCAGAGCCCTACGAGCAGTACTTC. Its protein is CATSRGGPPEPYEQYF.